Listed below are T cell receptor beta chains from one sample, sequenced in a study of cytomegalovirus exposure and HLA in healthy donors. Clones were sequenced by immunoSEQ multiplex PCR, and TCRdb holds only the in-frame ones, with some missing. The sample shows roughly 51,000 clones, and 2.1% sits with its ten largest clones. Material: PBMCs. Receptor source: a middle-aged woman in good health and CMV-seronegative. The CDR3 runs from the conserved cysteine through the conserved F or W. D genes are given only for firm matches.

D	V	J	CDR3	DNA
NA	TRBV19	TRBJ2-7	CASSEARVYEQYF	TGTGCCAGTAGTGAGGCGCGGGTCTACGAGCAGTACTTC
NA	TRBV20-1	TRBJ1-1	CSATRGGGAFF	TGCAGTGCTACCCGAGGAGGAGGAGCTTTCTTT
NA	TRBV6-1	TRBJ1-2	CASRRGGDSAYGYTF	TGTGCCAGCAGAAGGGGAGGGGATTCCGCCTATGGCTACACCTTC
TRBD1	TRBV5-1	TRBJ1-1	CASSLGSGGEGTEAFF	TGCGCCAGCAGCTTGGGATCAGGGGGCGAGGGAACTGAAGCTTTCTTT
TRBD1	TRBV5-1	TRBJ1-1	CASSWGQGSTEAFF	TGCGCCAGCAGCTGGGGACAGGGTTCCACTGAAGCTTTCTTT
NA	TRBV7-9	TRBJ2-7	CASRPPSTFISYEQYF	TGTGCCAGCAGGCCCCCCTCGACATTTATCTCCTACGAGCAGTACTTC
NA	TRBV25-1	TRBJ1-1	CASRREAITEAFF	TGTGCCAGCAGGAGGGAAGCAATCACTGAAGCTTTCTTT
NA	TRBV7-7	TRBJ2-1	CASSLDRDNEQFF	TGTGCTAGCAGCTTAGACAGAGACAATGAGCAGTTCTTC
NA	TRBV6-5	TRBJ2-7	CASSYSQGPVDEQYF	TGTGCCAGCAGTTACTCCCAGGGGCCAGTGGACGAGCAGTACTTC
NA	TRBV5-6	TRBJ2-7	CASSLIRFYEQYF	TGTGCCAGCAGCTTGATACGGTTCTACGAGCAGTACTTC
TRBD1	TRBV6-1	TRBJ1-2	CASSPDRGIYGYTF	TGTGCCAGCAGCCCGGACAGGGGGATCTATGGCTACACCTTC
NA	TRBV11-2	TRBJ2-3	CASSLGPGGTDTQYF	TGTGCCAGCAGCTTAGGGCCGGGGGGCACAGATACGCAGTATTTT
NA	TRBV6-6	TRBJ2-2	CASSYRDESGELFF	TGTGCCAGCAGTTACCGGGATGAAAGCGGGGAGCTGTTTTTT
NA	TRBV29-1	TRBJ2-7	CSVVGQEGDYEQYF	TGCAGCGTTGTAGGACAGGAGGGCGACTACGAGCAGTACTTC
NA	TRBV10-3	TRBJ1-4	CAIRGAHEKLFF	TGTGCCATCAGGGGGGCTCACGAAAAACTGTTTTTT
NA	TRBV5-1	TRBJ2-5	CASTKGESTQETQYF	TGCGCCAGCACCAAAGGGGAATCGACCCAAGAGACCCAGTACTTC
NA	TRBV30	TRBJ1-5	CAWSLGTTNQPQHF	TGTGCCTGGAGTCTTGGGACAACGAATCAGCCCCAGCATTTT
TRBD1	TRBV27	TRBJ1-2	CASRYKPGQGARYGYTF	TGTGCCAGCCGATATAAACCGGGACAGGGGGCTCGGTATGGCTACACCTTC
NA	TRBV13	TRBJ2-5	CASSLWGGTQETQYF	TGTGCCAGCAGCTTATGGGGGGGGACACAGGAGACCCAGTACTTC
TRBD2	TRBV5-1	TRBJ2-5	CASSLAPGGGLAGAGETQYF	TGCGCCAGCAGCTTGGCCCCCGGTGGGGGACTAGCGGGGGCAGGAGAGACCCAGTACTTC
NA	TRBV7-2	TRBJ1-2	CASSSAQGNYGYTF	TGTGCCAGCAGTTCCGCCCAGGGCAACTATGGCTACACCTTC
NA	TRBV6-1	TRBJ1-2	CASSELEGVWGYGYTF	TGTGCCAGCAGTGAACTTGAGGGCGTGTGGGGCTATGGCTACACCTTC